These T cell receptor beta chains were read from a single sample in a study of T-cell reconstitution after alpha-beta-depleted transplantation in children. TCRdb analysed the PCR reads with MiXCR anew, one entry per CDR3 protein. The sample comprises 200,000 to 250,000 distinct CDR3 sequences, 6.6% of which are singletons, and around 5% rests with the top ten. The sequencing here drew on PBMCs, taken before TCRalphabeta/CD19-depleted stem cell transplant. Receptors originate from a boy between 2 and 10 years old with acute lymphoblastic leukemia, due to receive a stem cell transplant. Both conserved end residues are part of each CDR3.

>TRBV28|TRBJ2-1
CASRPQGYNEQFF
>TRBV20-1|TRBJ1-5
CSARDRAGFGQPQHF
>TRBV9|TRBJ1-2
CASSTREFYGYTF
>TRBV7-8|TRBJ2-5
CASSLGTSGRLETQYF
>TRBV5-1|TRBJ2-1
CASTETPNEQFF
>TRBV4-3|TRBJ2-5
CASSQDVSAGVETQYF
>TRBV11-3|TRBJ1-2
CASSQPGANYGYTF
>TRBV4-2|TRBJ1-1
CASSPPWTLNTEAFF
>TRBV27|TRBJ1-2
CASSSASSYGYTF
>TRBV28|TRBJ2-7
CASSLPGQGGYEQYF